This T cell receptor beta chain derives from a study of cytomegalovirus exposure and HLA in healthy donors. Findings of the study overall: Later genetic work tied a missense DCLRE1C variant to beta-chain V and J trimming. Later on, analysis showed that most CMV-associated TCR beta chains appeared to be HLA-restricted. Prior analysis indicated that the majority of TCR beta V segments exhibited productivity approximately 90% or approximately 30% of the time. The study designated 150 to 200 TCR beta chains cytomegalovirus-associated.

This CDR3 contains 13 residues. CDR1 is MNHNS and CDR2 is SASEGT in the germline V gene. V was clipped by 7 bases and J by 10 bases; unmatched bases: 4. For this clone: The antigen is undetermined.

With 60 Vbeta and 13 Jbeta primers, the PCR was carried out. The data were produced by immunoSEQ multiplex PCR, yet TCRdb's version contains in-frame clones alone and is incomplete. The sample shows about 100,000 clones, around 80% of them seen only once. The V call is TRBV6-1, the J call TRBJ2-1; 13 bases align to TRBD2. The sequence derives from a woman in her thirties or forties in good health and CMV-seronegative. Sequencing input: PBMCs. The CDR3 region has the DNA TGTGCCAGCACCGGACTAGCGGGAGTGGAGCAGTTCTTC. Translated: CASTGLAGVEQFF.